These T cell receptor beta chains were read from a single sample in a study of T cells in Graves' hyperthyroidism and ophthalmopathy. TCRdb reanalysed the multiplex PCR reads using MiXCR and keeps one entry per CDR3 protein. Among just over 550,000 distinct CDR3 sequences listed, more than 45% were seen once. The sequenced sample consisted of peripheral blood or thyroid tissue (not recorded which). Source of these receptors: a woman between 18 and 29 years old with Graves' hyperthyroidism. Both conserved end residues are part of each CDR3. Fields, in order: J gene, clone size, D gene, V gene, CDR3 DNA, CDR3 protein. The D gene is left open where the match is weak. Clone size appears in some rows only: once, few, many, or a class for an expanded clone.

J: TRBJ2-5
size: many
D: .
V: TRBV2
DNA: TGTGCCACCCAACCGGCGCAGGCGATGGGGACCCAGTACTTC
CDR3: CATQPAQAMGTQYF

J: TRBJ1-1
size: .
D: TRBD1
V: TRBV19
DNA: TGTGCCAGTAGTGACAAGACAGGGGGCGCCGGCTTCCCCGAAGCTTTCTTT
CDR3: CASSDKTGGAGFPEAFF

J: TRBJ1-5
size: .
D: .
V: TRBV25-1
DNA: TGTGCCAGCAGTATCGGAGAGGGTCCTCAGCCCCAGCATTTT
CDR3: CASSIGEGPQPQHF

J: TRBJ1-5
size: .
D: .
V: TRBV2
DNA: TGTGCCAGCAGCGCCGGACCTAGGAGCAATCAGCCCCAGCATTTT
CDR3: CASSAGPRSNQPQHF

J: TRBJ1-2
size: .
D: TRBD1
V: TRBV6-1
DNA: TGTGCCAGCAGTACGACAGGGGACGGCTACACCTTC
CDR3: CASSTTGDGYTF

J: TRBJ1-6
size: many
D: .
V: TRBV2
DNA: TGTGCCAGCAGTGTGGTACACCAGGGATATAATTCACCCCTCCACTTT
CDR3: CASSVVHQGYNSPLHF

J: TRBJ2-7
size: few
D: TRBD2
V: TRBV7-2
DNA: TGTGCCAGCAGCCAGGGACTAGCGGCCTCCTACGAGCAGTACTTC
CDR3: CASSQGLAASYEQYF

J: TRBJ1-1
size: many
D: .
V: TRBV29-1
DNA: TGCAGCGTAACACCCATGAACACTGAAGCTTTCTTT
CDR3: CSVTPMNTEAFF

J: TRBJ2-7
size: few
D: TRBD2
V: TRBV7-9
DNA: TGTGCCAGCAGTTTACAGCGGGGGAGCTACGAGCAGTACTTC
CDR3: CASSLQRGSYEQYF

J: TRBJ2-2
size: .
D: .
V: TRBV19
DNA: TGTGCCAGTAGTACTAGGGACCTCCGGAGGAACACCGGGGAGCTGTTTTTT
CDR3: CASSTRDLRRNTGELFF

J: TRBJ1-1
size: many
D: .
V: TRBV10-3
DNA: TGTGCCATCAGAGAACTAGGGAGTACGGGTGAAGCTTTCTTT
CDR3: CAIRELGSTGEAFF

J: TRBJ1-2
size: many
D: .
V: TRBV10-3
DNA: TGTGCCATCGGCACTCATGGCTACACCTTC
CDR3: CAIGTHGYTF

J: TRBJ2-5
size: few
D: TRBD2
V: TRBV2
DNA: TGTGCCAGCAAATCCTTGCTAGCGGGACAGCAAGAGACCCAGTACTTC
CDR3: CASKSLLAGQQETQYF

J: TRBJ2-7
size: .
D: TRBD2
V: TRBV4-1
DNA: TGCGCCAGCAGCCAAGAATGGACTAGCGGGTACGAGCAGTACTTC
CDR3: CASSQEWTSGYEQYF

J: TRBJ1-2
size: .
D: .
V: TRBV19
DNA: TGTGCCAGTAGAGAAGGGAAGAGCTACACCTTC
CDR3: CASREGKSYTF

J: TRBJ2-7
size: .
D: TRBD2
V: TRBV20-1
DNA: TGCAGTGCTATTCGGGGGGGGGCCGAGGGTGAGCAGTACTTC
CDR3: CSAIRGGAEGEQYF

J: TRBJ2-7
size: .
D: TRBD2
V: TRBV29-1
DNA: TGCAGCGTGACTAGCGGACAATACGAGCAGTACTTC
CDR3: CSVTSGQYEQYF

J: TRBJ2-7
size: .
D: .
V: TRBV11-2
DNA: TGTGCCAGCAGCTTGACTACACCCTACGAGCAGTACTTC
CDR3: CASSLTTPYEQYF

J: TRBJ1-2
size: once
D: .
V: TRBV15
DNA: TGTGCCACCAGCAGAGAAGTAGGGGCGAATGGCTACACCTTC
CDR3: CATSREVGANGYTF

J: TRBJ2-5
size: many
D: TRBD2
V: TRBV7-2
DNA: TGTGCCAGCACCTCTGGGCGGGAGGGCCGAGGGACCCAGTACTTC
CDR3: CASTSGREGRGTQYF

J: TRBJ2-7
size: many
D: TRBD2
V: TRBV4-2
DNA: TGTGCCAGCAGCCTAGCGGGAGGGCCCGAGCAGTACTTC
CDR3: CASSLAGGPEQYF

J: TRBJ1-6
size: .
D: TRBD1
V: TRBV25-1
DNA: TGTGCCAGCAGTTACGGACAGGGTTATTCACCCCTCCACTTT
CDR3: CASSYGQGYSPLHF

J: TRBJ2-5
size: .
D: .
V: TRBV10-3
DNA: TGTGCCATCAGTGATGTTTTGCCAGGGCGGAACCAAGAGACCCAGTACTTC
CDR3: CAISDVLPGRNQETQYF